These 10 T cell receptor beta chains came from one sample sequenced in a study of blood T cell repertoires in COVID-19. The data were produced by immunoSEQ multiplex PCR, yet TCRdb's version contains in-frame clones alone and is incomplete. The table has tens of thousands of clones, approximately 88% seen once. The sequenced material came from peripheral blood. The receptor source for this set is a woman between 55 and 75 years old with acute or convalescent COVID-19.

The chain links TRBV6-4 to TRBJ2-1; tentatively, D is TRBD1 (5 bases). V was cut by 3 bases and J by 8 bases, with 8 bases left in between. Germline loops: CDR1 MRHNA, CDR2 SNTAGT. The CDR3 runs 12 residues. The CDR3 spells CASSEQGHEQFF. CDR3 nucleotide sequence: TGTGCCAGCAGTGAGCAGGGCCATGAGCAGTTCTTC.

V is TRBV6-5 and J is TRBJ1-2; D is perhaps TRBD1 (5 bases). CDR3 size: 14 residues. V shed 0 bases and J shed 4 bases, with 9 bases lying between them. CDR1 and CDR2 from the germline V gene are MNHEY and SVGAGI. CDR3 DNA: TGTGCCAGCAGTTACTCGACAGCCACCTATGGCTACACCTTC. This gives the protein CASSYSTATYGYTF.

The CDR3 sequence: CASSVASGNLGQETQYF. Here the CDR3 DNA reads TGTGCCAGCAGCGTAGCGTCAGGGAACCTGGGGCAAGAGACCCAGTACTTC. This chain joins TRBV9 and TRBJ2-5, with D tentatively TRBD1 (5 bases). Germline V lookup: CDR1 SGDLS, CDR2 YYNGEE. This CDR3 is 17 amino acids long. V was shortened by 0 bases and J by 2 bases, with 17 bases between the two germline ends.

The chain carries TRBV28 and TRBJ1-1; no reliable D call. The CDR3 has 11 amino acids. CDR1 MDHEN and CDR2 SYDVKM come from the germline V gene. The V end lost 2 bases, the J end lost 12 bases, and 10 bases lay between the germline ends. The CDR3 DNA reads TGTGCCAGCAGTTTAAACCTGGAGCCTTTCTTT. Amino acids: CASSLNLEPFF.

The chain combines TRBV18 with TRBJ2-3; 9 positions agree with TRBD1. CDR1 and CDR2 (germline): KGHSH, LQKENI. The CDR3 spans 15 residues. The V segment lost 2 bases and the J segment 6 bases; nucleotides outside the gene matches: 6. The CDR3 DNA follows: TGTGCCAGCTCACCAAAACAGGGGGCTCGCGATACGCAGTATTTT. Its translation is CASSPKQGARDTQYF.

The genes are TRBV4-1 and TRBJ1-2; perhaps TRBD1 as D (6 bases). CDR3 length: 15 amino acids. The V end lost 1 base, the J end lost 7 bases, and 16 bases lay between the germline ends. Per the germline V gene, CDR1 is MGHRA and CDR2 is YSYEKL. CDR3 in DNA: TGCGCCAGCAGCCAAGTTAACAGGGAGAGGGGTGGCTACACCTTC. Translation gives CASSQVNRERGGYTF.

In DNA, the CDR3 is TGTGCCAGCAGCCGACAGCTAACTAATGAAAAACTGTTTTTT. Its translation: CASSRQLTNEKLFF. V gene TRBV7-9 combines with J gene TRBJ1-4; D is possibly TRBD1 (5 bases). With 5 bases removed from V and 1 base from J, the gap between germline ends came to 8 bases. The V gene's germline CDR1 is SEHNR and CDR2 FQNEAQ (reference sequence). The CDR3 sequence is 14 residues long. Combining the CDR3 with reference TRBV7-9 and TRBJ1-4 gives the whole variable domain DTGVSQNPRHKITKRGQNVTFRCDPISEHNRLYWYRQTLGQGPEFLTYFQNEAQLEKSRLLSDRFSAERPKGSFSTLEIQRTEQGDSAMYLCASSRQLTNEKLFFGSGTQLSVL.

This sequence joins TRBV5-1 and TRBJ1-2; D possibly corresponds to TRBD1 (6 bases). V was trimmed by 0 bases and J by 8 bases, leaving 11 bases between them. CDR3 size: 13 residues. The germline CDR1 and CDR2 sequences are SGHRS and YFSETQ. The chain's CDR3 is CASSLGQADGYTF. As DNA, the CDR3 is TGCGCCAGCAGCTTGGGACAGGCGGACGGCTACACCTTC.

The rearrangement links TRBV19 to TRBJ1-4, with a weak D call TRBD1 (5 bases). CDR3 size: 13 residues. V lost 5 bases, J lost 4 bases, and 8 bases lay in between. CDR1 LNHDA and CDR2 SQIVND come from the germline V gene (reference sequence). The CDR3 DNA sequence: TGTGCCAGTAGTCCAGGGCTTAATGAAAAACTGTTTTTT. The encoded protein is CASSPGLNEKLFF.

This rearrangement joins TRBV27 to TRBJ2-2, with D perhaps matching TRBD1 (6 bases). V was clipped by 5 bases and J by 5 bases, with 18 bases between them. The CDR3 contains 16 residues. From germline, CDR1 is MNHEY and CDR2 SMNVEV (reference sequence). CDR3 protein: CASSPLGAGGTGELFF. The CDR3 nucleotides read TGTGCCAGCAGTCCCCTGGGGGCTGGCGGGACCGGGGAGCTGTTTTTT.